These T cell receptor beta chains were read from a single sample in a study of OX40 agonist ivuxolimab in advanced cancers. Clones were read by immunoSEQ multiplex PCR, and TCRdb kept only the in-frame ones, dropping some. The sample yields 15,000 to 20,000 clones, less than 85% seen once. This material consisted of CD4+ or CD8+ T cells sorted from blood, taken in a trial of the OX40 agonist ivuxolimab. These receptors originate from an adult with an advanced solid tumor such as melanoma, head and neck, liver or kidney cancer. Both conserved end residues are trimmed from each CDR3. Fields, in order: J gene, V gene, CDR3 protein.

J: TRBJ2-3
V: TRBV19
CDR3: ASSFGGGRTDTQY

J: TRBJ2-7
V: TRBV9
CDR3: ASSAGTTYEQY

J: TRBJ2-2
V: TRBV27
CDR3: ASSFGTGELF

J: TRBJ2-7
V: TRBV28
CDR3: ASKERPHSYEQY

J: TRBJ2-3
V: TRBV25-1
CDR3: ASSGEGGPDTQY

J: TRBJ1-3
V: TRBV18
CDR3: ASSPPRTGLIDSGNTIY

J: TRBJ2-5
V: TRBV15
CDR3: ATTRDRGTETQY

J: TRBJ1-1
V: TRBV27
CDR3: ASSLRTGGPTEAF

J: TRBJ2-1
V: TRBV7-8
CDR3: ASSSLNSYNEQF

J: TRBJ2-7
V: TRBV27
CDR3: ASSLQGYEQY

J: TRBJ2-3
V: TRBV7-7
CDR3: ASSPGLAGTTDTQY

J: TRBJ1-1
V: TRBV11-2
CDR3: ASSANFGRNTEAF

J: TRBJ2-1
V: TRBV7-6
CDR3: ASSLEGNEQF

J: TRBJ2-1
V: TRBV25-1
CDR3: ASSEWGQSSYNEQF

J: TRBJ1-4
V: TRBV9
CDR3: ASRANPGAVNEKLF

J: TRBJ1-2
V: TRBV2
CDR3: ARKNSNYGYT

J: TRBJ2-3
V: TRBV5-1
CDR3: ASSSLGSTDTQY

J: TRBJ1-2
V: TRBV7-6
CDR3: ASSSAGSNYGYT

J: TRBJ1-5
V: TRBV27
CDR3: ASSLSFGQPQH

J: TRBJ2-1
V: TRBV7-2
CDR3: ASSEYNEQF

J: TRBJ2-2
V: TRBV27
CDR3: ASSDNDRENTGELF

J: TRBJ2-7
V: TRBV29-1
CDR3: SVEGTGQGYEQY

J: TRBJ2-7
V: TRBV11-2
CDR3: ASSSSTGEYEQY

J: TRBJ1-5
V: TRBV5-6
CDR3: ASSSGTGVNPQH

J: TRBJ2-7
V: TRBV2
CDR3: ASSPLGEQY

J: TRBJ2-3
V: TRBV13
CDR3: ASSSDRTSTDTQY

J: TRBJ1-2
V: TRBV5-6
CDR3: ASSLGQGARGYT

J: TRBJ2-1
V: TRBV28
CDR3: ASKISTSGYNEQF

J: TRBJ2-1
V: TRBV7-9
CDR3: ASSYGSNEQF

J: TRBJ2-1
V: TRBV7-8
CDR3: ASSLASWGGYYNEQF

J: TRBJ2-7
V: TRBV5-4
CDR3: ASSPTRDSYEQY

J: TRBJ1-2
V: TRBV12-1
CDR3: ASSWPRDYGYT

J: TRBJ2-1
V: TRBV27
CDR3: ASSLGYNEQF

J: TRBJ1-1
V: TRBV27
CDR3: ASSLRVGNAPEAF

J: TRBJ2-7
V: TRBV10-3
CDR3: AISESGEEEQY

J: TRBJ2-7
V: TRBV7-6
CDR3: ASSLAASPQYEQY

J: TRBJ2-7
V: TRBV2
CDR3: ASSYAGAYEQY

J: TRBJ2-1
V: TRBV19
CDR3: ASSIGADYNEQF

J: TRBJ2-3
V: TRBV28
CDR3: ASSLIDTQY

J: TRBJ2-2
V: TRBV9
CDR3: ASGQGRTLGELF

J: TRBJ1-1
V: TRBV7-8
CDR3: ASSLPGQGFPEAF

J: TRBJ2-5
V: TRBV27
CDR3: ASRDKGVGQETQY

J: TRBJ2-1
V: TRBV13
CDR3: ASSFGDATYNEQF

J: TRBJ1-1
V: TRBV11-2
CDR3: ASSEWDRPTTEAF

J: TRBJ2-3
V: TRBV7-9
CDR3: ASSLDQTSGRDTDTQY

J: TRBJ1-5
V: TRBV23-1
CDR3: ASRTQPQH

J: TRBJ1-4
V: TRBV21-1
CDR3: ASRCFEYKVHNEKLF

J: TRBJ2-3
V: TRBV5-5
CDR3: ASSSGLTDTQY

J: TRBJ1-1
V: TRBV27
CDR3: ASSLGGTAEAF

J: TRBJ1-3
V: TRBV19
CDR3: ASMGGNTIY

J: TRBJ2-7
V: TRBV30
CDR3: AWTTGTTTYEQY

J: TRBJ2-5
V: TRBV2
CDR3: ASRWTSGGPGGETQY

J: TRBJ1-1
V: TRBV15
CDR3: ATGGTEAF

J: TRBJ2-7
V: TRBV18
CDR3: ASSPPGEHEQY

J: TRBJ2-1
V: TRBV4-3
CDR3: ASSQDVAWVADEQF

J: TRBJ2-7
V: TRBV7-9
CDR3: ASRAGGYEQY

J: TRBJ2-7
V: TRBV11-2
CDR3: ASSLVLAGAFYEQY

J: TRBJ2-7
V: TRBV25-1
CDR3: ASSAWGAYEQY